These 15 T cell receptor beta chains originate from one sample sequenced in a study of blood T cells in healthy people across ages. A second PCR, run for about 7 to 11 cycles, used a sample-barcoded 5' primer plus a J-beta primer mix. One entry per CDR3 protein results from TCRdb running MiXCR on the 5' RACE reads. Of hundreds of thousands of distinct CDR3 sequences listed, roughly 30% are singletons. Source material: blood. Receptors were obtained from a woman of 80 years or more in good health.

This clonotype was detected many times. This sequence joins TRBV4-1 and TRBJ2-1; either TRBD1 or TRBD2 may supply D (6 bases each). This CDR3 contains 17 residues. Trimming removed 0 bases at V and 2 bases at J, with 14 bases between. Germline loops: CDR1 MGHRA, CDR2 YSYEKL. The CDR3 protein is CASSQDRGTNTYNEQFF. DNA for the CDR3: TGCGCCAGCAGCCAAGATCGCGGGACAAACACCTACAATGAGCAGTTCTTC.

This clonotype was seen a few times. The V gene is TRBV7-9, the J gene TRBJ2-1; 7 nucleotides agree with TRBD1. With V trimmed by 4 bases and J by 2 bases, 14 bases remained unmatched. In germline, CDR1 is SEHNR, CDR2 FQNEAQ (reference sequence). The CDR3 totals 18 residues. CDR3 coding DNA: TGTGCCAGCAGCTCCCGAACCCAGGGGGTCAGGGCCTACAATGAGCAGTTCTTC. Encoded protein: CASSSRTQGVRAYNEQFF. Combining the CDR3 with reference TRBV7-9 and TRBJ2-1 gives the whole variable domain DTGVSQNPRHKITKRGQNVTFRCDPISEHNRLYWYRQTLGQGPEFLTYFQNEAQLEKSRLLSDRFSAERPKGSFSTLEIQRTEQGDSAMYLCASSSRTQGVRAYNEQFFGPGTRLTVL.

The sample holds many counts of this clonotype. The chain joins TRBV2 to TRBJ2-1; 8 bases match TRBD2. J gave up 1 base and V 5 bases, and 4 bases lay outside the gene matches. Germline lookup yields CDR1 SNHLY and CDR2 FYNNEI. The CDR3 totals 15 residues. CDR3 bases: TGTGCCAGCAGTCCCGGGGGGGGGTCCTACAATGAGCAGTTCTTC. Encoded protein: CASSPGGGSYNEQFF. The variable domain in full, with the rest retrieved from reference TRBV2 and TRBJ2-1, is EPEVTQTPSHQVTQMGQEVILRCVPISNHLYFYWYRQILGQKVEFLVSFYNNEISEKSEIFDDQFSVERPDGSNFTLKIRSTKLEDSAMYFCASSPGGGSYNEQFFGPGTRLTVL.

In the case of this clonotype: This sequence may be a read error, since a much larger clone differs from it by one base. V gene TRBV4-3 combines with J gene TRBJ2-3; no definite D call. In germline, CDR1 is LGHNA, CDR2 YSLEER. CDR3 size: 15 residues. CDR3 residues: CTSSQDRVTSDTQYF. CDR3 in DNA: TGCACCAGCAGCCAAGATCGGGTGACCTCCGATACGCAGTATTTT.

On this clonotype: A much larger clone lies one base from this, so it may be a read error. V is TRBV7-2 and J is TRBJ1-1; D uncertain. Germline V gene sequence: CDR1 SGHTA, CDR2 FQGNSA. The CDR3 totals 14 residues. CDR3 sequence (DNA): TGTGCCTGCAGCTTATTAGTCCCGAACACTGAAGCTTTCTTT. It encodes CACSLLVPNTEAFF.

The chain employs TRBV5-1 and TRBJ2-3; 8 nucleotides line up with TRBD2. The CDR3 length is 16 residues. The V and J ends lost 1 base and 5 bases, in that order; junction bases with no gene match: 9. Germline CDR1 reads SGHRS; CDR2 reads YFSETQ. CDR3 sequence (DNA): TGCGCCAGCAGCTTGCCCCGGGGGGGCCCTGGAGATACGCAGTATTTT. This gives the protein CASSLPRGGPGDTQYF.

In regard to this clonotype: Relative to the germline gene, one junction end is altered; a read error may explain this. The chain recombines TRBV7-7 with TRBJ2-1; D gene uncertain. This CDR3 has 16 amino acids. Germline V lookup: CDR1 SSHAT, CDR2 FNYEAQ (reference sequence). The CDR3 nucleotides read TGTGCTAGCAGCCCCAACAGCTCCTCTACATACAATGAGCAGTTCTTC. This codes for CASSPNSSSTYNEQFF. Variable domain in full (rest from reference TRBV7-7 and TRBJ2-1): GAGVSQSPRYKVTKRGQDVTLRCDPISSHATLYWYQQALGQGPEFLTYFNYEAQPDKSGLPSDRFSAERPEGSISTLTIQRTEQRDSAMYRCASSPNSSSTYNEQFFGPGTRLTVL.

J is TRBJ1-1 and V is TRBV19; TRBD1 matches 9 bases. Trimming cost V 9 bases and J 3 bases; bases outside gene matches: 14. CDR1 and CDR2 from the germline V gene are LNHDA and SQIVND (reference sequence). This CDR3 region has 16 residues. The DNA of the CDR3 is TGTGCCAGCCTTCGTACAGGGGGCGCGGGACACACTGAAGCTTTCTTT. It yields the protein CASLRTGGAGHTEAFF. Filled out from reference TRBV19 and TRBJ1-1, the complete variable domain reads DGGITQSPKYLFRKEGQNVTLSCEQNLNHDAMYWYRQDPGQGLRLIYYSQIVNDFQKGDIAEGYSVSREKKESFPLTVTSAQKNPTAFYLCASLRTGGAGHTEAFFGQGTRLTVV.

The chain links TRBV4-2 to TRBJ2-1; TRBD2 aligns across 9 bases. CDR3 size: 14 residues. Trimming removed 8 bases from V and 4 bases from J; junction bases left unmatched: 6. Looked up from germline, CDR1 is LGHNA and CDR2 is YNFKEQ. CDR3 protein: CASGGSGGYNEQFF. For the CDR3, the DNA is TGTGCCAGCGGGGGCAGCGGGGGGTACAATGAGCAGTTCTTC.

A remark on this clonotype: This may stem from a read error, because a much larger clone lies one nucleotide away. The J gene is TRBJ1-2, the V gene TRBV28; maybe TRBD1 (5 bases). The CDR3 has 14 residues. Germline CDR1 reads MDHEN; CDR2 reads SYDVKM. The CDR3 DNA sequence: TGTGTCAGCAGTTTAATCGACAGACGGGAAAGCTACACCTTC. It translates to CVSSLIDRRESYTF.

V gene TRBV7-8 combines with J gene TRBJ1-5, with 8 bases that match TRBD1. V lost 1 base to trimming and J lost 3 bases; unmatched junction nucleotides: 5. The CDR3 has 16 amino acids. The germline gives CDR1 SGHVS, CDR2 FQNEAQ. The DNA of the CDR3 is TGTGCCAGCAGCTTAGGGGACAGGCGAAACAATCAGCCCCAGCATTTT. This sequence encodes CASSLGDRRNNQPQHF. Combining the CDR3 with reference TRBV7-8 and TRBJ1-5 gives the whole variable domain GAGVSQSPRYKVAKRGQDVALRCDPISGHVSLFWYQQALGQGPEFLTYFQNEAQLDKSGLPSDRFFAERPEGSVSTLKIQRTQQEDSAVYLCASSLGDRRNNQPQHFGDGTRLSIL.

The V and J genes are TRBV7-2 and TRBJ2-1, with TRBD1 matching over 7 bases. Germline V gene sequence: CDR1 SGHTA, CDR2 FQGNSA. The CDR3 consists of 15 residues. V shed 7 bases and J 2 bases; nucleotides not matched to a gene: 8. Here the CDR3 DNA reads TGTGCCAGCACCAATGACAGGGTTCCCTACAATGAGCAGTTCTTC. Translating it yields CASTNDRVPYNEQFF.

At least ten counts were recorded for this clonotype. The chain couples TRBV3-1 to TRBJ2-7; D may be TRBD1 (5 bases). The CDR3 runs to 15 residues. CDR1 and CDR2 (germline): LGHDT, YNNKEL (reference sequence). V gave up 1 base and J gave up 2 bases, with 12 bases separating them. In DNA, the CDR3 is TGTGCCAGCAGCCAAGCGAGGTCGACAGCCTACGAGCAGTACTTC. Translating gives CASSQARSTAYEQYF.

This clonotype was detected only a few times. The CDR3 DNA reads as TGCGCCAGCAGCTCCGGTCGGGTAACTAATGAAAAACTGTTTTTT. Residues: CASSSGRVTNEKLFF. The rearrangement uses TRBV5-1 and TRBJ1-4; D uncertain. The CDR3 totals 15 residues. Trimming left V 3 bases short and J 1 base short, with 10 bases between. Looked up from germline, CDR1 is SGHRS and CDR2 is YFSETQ.

Details on this clonotype: With a much larger clone just one base away, this may be a read error. V usage is TRBV7-9 and J usage is TRBJ2-1, with 9 bases matching TRBD2. V gave up 5 bases and J gave up 5 bases; unmatched junction bases: 10. CDR1 SEHNR and CDR2 FQNEAQ come from the germline V gene (reference sequence). CDR3 length: 16 residues. CDR3 in DNA: TGTGCCAGCAGCCACTTGTCGTCTAGCGGGGACAATGAGCAGTTCTTC. As protein: CASSHLSSSGDNEQFF. Together with reference TRBV7-9 and TRBJ2-1, the CDR3 gives the full variable domain: DTGVSQNPRHKITKRGQNVTFRCDPISEHNRLYWYRQTLGQGPEFLTYFQNEAQLEKSRLLSDRFSAERPKGSFSTLEIQRTEQGDSAMYLCASSHLSSSGDNEQFFGPGTRLTVL.